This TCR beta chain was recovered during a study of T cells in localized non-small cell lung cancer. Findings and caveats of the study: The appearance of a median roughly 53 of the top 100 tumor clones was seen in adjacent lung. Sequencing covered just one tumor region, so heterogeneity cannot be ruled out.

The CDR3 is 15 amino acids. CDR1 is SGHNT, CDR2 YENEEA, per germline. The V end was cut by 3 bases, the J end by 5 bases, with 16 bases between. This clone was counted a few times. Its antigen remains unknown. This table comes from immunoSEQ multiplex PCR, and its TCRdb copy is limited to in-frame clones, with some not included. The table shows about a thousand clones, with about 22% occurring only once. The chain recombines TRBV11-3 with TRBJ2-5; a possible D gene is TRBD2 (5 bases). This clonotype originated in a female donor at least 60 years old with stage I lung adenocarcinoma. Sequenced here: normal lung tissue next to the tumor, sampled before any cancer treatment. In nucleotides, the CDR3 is TGTGCCAGCAGCTTGAGGGTAGCGACCGGGGAGACCCAGTACTTC. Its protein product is CASSLRVATGETQYF.